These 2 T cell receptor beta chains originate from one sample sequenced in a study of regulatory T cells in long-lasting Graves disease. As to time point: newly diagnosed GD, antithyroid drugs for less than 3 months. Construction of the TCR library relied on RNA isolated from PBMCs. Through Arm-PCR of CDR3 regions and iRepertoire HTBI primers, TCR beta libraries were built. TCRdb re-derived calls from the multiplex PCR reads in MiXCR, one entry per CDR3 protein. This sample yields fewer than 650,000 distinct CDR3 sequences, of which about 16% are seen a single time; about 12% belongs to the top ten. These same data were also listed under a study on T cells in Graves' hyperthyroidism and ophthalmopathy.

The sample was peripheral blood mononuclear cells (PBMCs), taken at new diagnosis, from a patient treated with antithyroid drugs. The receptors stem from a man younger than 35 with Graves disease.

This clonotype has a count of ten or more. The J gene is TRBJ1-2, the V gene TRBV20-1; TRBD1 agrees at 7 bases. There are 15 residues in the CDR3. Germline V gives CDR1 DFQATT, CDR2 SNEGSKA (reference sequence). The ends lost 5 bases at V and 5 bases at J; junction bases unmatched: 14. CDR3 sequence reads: CSAPAGTADTYGYTF. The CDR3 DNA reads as TGCAGTGCTCCGGCTGGGACAGCCGATACTTATGGCTACACCTTC.

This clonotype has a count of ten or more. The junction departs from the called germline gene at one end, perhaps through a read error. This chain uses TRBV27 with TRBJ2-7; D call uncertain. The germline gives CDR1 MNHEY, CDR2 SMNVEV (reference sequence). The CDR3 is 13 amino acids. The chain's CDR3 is CASSFSSSYEQYF. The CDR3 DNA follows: TGCGCCAGCAGCTTCTCGAGCTCCTACGAGCAGTACTTC.